A single sample gave rise to the 5 T cell receptor beta chains below, sequenced in a study of cytomegalovirus exposure and HLA in healthy donors. 60 Vbeta and 13 Jbeta primers were used in PCR. Sequencing used immunoSEQ multiplex PCR; TCRdb keeps in-frame clones, though not all of them. Its table records around 74,000 clones. Sequencing input: PBMCs. The origin of the receptors is a man aged 30 to 45 in good health and CMV-seronegative.

The chain is built from TRBV5-1 and TRBJ2-2, with TRBD2 matching 10 bases. The V and J ends lost 5 bases and 0 bases, in that order; junction bases with no gene match: 1. The CDR3 covers 15 residues. CDR1 is SGHRS and CDR2 is YFSETQ in the germline V gene. In nucleotides, the CDR3 is TGCGCCAGCAGGGGACTAGCGTCGAACACCGGGGAGCTGTTTTTT. This encodes CASRGLASNTGELFF.

V gene TRBV18 combines with J gene TRBJ2-5; 8 bases are shared with TRBD2. CDR1 is KGHSH and CDR2 is LQKENI in the germline V gene. The CDR3 extends over 15 amino acids. The V and J ends lost 3 bases and 2 bases, in that order; junction bases with no gene match: 5. The DNA of the CDR3 is TGTGCCAGCTCACCGTTGGGACTAGAACAAGAGACCCAGTACTTC. Its translation: CASSPLGLEQETQYF.

This rearrangement joins TRBV11-1 to TRBJ2-5, with 9 bases matching TRBD1. CDR1 is SGHAT, CDR2 FQDESV, per germline (reference sequence). The CDR3 runs 16 residues. V lost 1 base, J lost 5 bases, and 8 bases stayed unmatched. CDR3 DNA sequence: TGTGCCAGCAGCTTAGGGACGGACAGGGGACGCGAGACCCAGTACTTC. Translation gives CASSLGTDRGRETQYF.

The chain has TRBV14 and TRBJ1-2; possible D gene TRBD1, 6 bases. Germline V gene lookup returns CDR1 SGHDN and CDR2 FVKESK. The CDR3 has 16 residues. V was cut by 0 bases and J by 4 bases, with 15 bases left in between. The CDR3 coding sequence is TGTGCCAGCAGCCAAGACAGGGGCTCGTTTTCCTATGGCTACACCTTC. Amino acid sequence: CASSQDRGSFSYGYTF.

The chain employs TRBV7-9 and TRBJ1-1; 9 nucleotides align to TRBD1. Germline assignment: CDR1 SEHNR and CDR2 FQNEAQ (reference sequence). The CDR3 runs 17 residues. With V trimmed by 7 bases and J by 5 bases, 17 bases remained unmatched. CDR3 sequence (DNA): TGTGCCAGCACCCCGGGACAGGGCTTTTTTAGCGGGACTGAAGCTTTCTTT. Its translation is CASTPGQGFFSGTEAFF.